This T cell receptor (beta chain) was identified in a study of cytomegalovirus exposure and HLA in healthy donors (dated by TCRdb to the late 2010s). Looking at the study overall: According to a later analysis, the 120 or so validation repertoires were produced on the same platform as the approximately 620 repertoires of the first cohort. The study aimed to test whether signatures of past pathogen exposure could be identified by cataloging public T cell receptors. A separate validation cohort of roughly 110 different subjects was used in addition to the 666-subject first cohort. To predict cytomegalovirus infection status, the study brought together high-throughput TCR immunosequencing, statistical association of individual TCRs with disease status, and machine learning.

The germline V gene (reference sequence) gives CDR1 as LNHDA and CDR2 as SQIVND. The CDR3, from cysteine to phenylalanine, totals 14 residues. Only the CDR3 DNA is retained, 42 bases long and in frame from the first base. V is trimmed back by 5 bases and J by 5 bases, and the junction contains 6 bases that no gene match accounts for. The paper as a whole reports these results and caveats: Subsequent analysis determined that TCRs grouped into clusters in the first cohort also showed a tendency toward co-occurrence across the 90 to 150 validation repertoires, and 94% of cluster scores exceeded 0. The authors suggested that the approach could potentially be generalized to other disease states and immunological phenotypes. The classifier was reported to diagnose cytomegalovirus status with high specificity and sensitivity in both the original cohort and the validation cohort. Most TCR sequences were observed very rarely across donors, whereas some public TCRs were present in many individuals. A total of 150 or so TCR beta chains were listed by the study as associated with cytomegalovirus. A later analysis had no HLA typing for the validation cohort, so co-occurrence there was scored across all 110 or so repertoires. A few of the identified cytomegalovirus-associated TCR beta chains were confirmed in vitro to be specific for cytomegalovirus antigens.

The donors were included in the validation cohort of over a hundred subjects, a group kept apart from the roughly 670-subject first cohort. In regard to this clone: No cognate antigen has been identified for it. Nothing much larger sits one base from this clone, and base qualities are not available.

Libraries were built with the immunoSEQ multiplex PCR assay. In the original analysis: A statistical classification framework was built to diagnose cytomegalovirus status from the catalog of TCR beta chain sequences. Here the immuneACCESS table is served through TCRdb, limited to in-frame sequences with V and J called. Missing clones are a known gap in these copies; in checked studies unresolved V genes cover under half, and the rest lacks a known reason. The V and J calls and clone size are taken from that table; D and trimming were inferred from the DNA. For this sample there are 150,000 to 200,000 clones; around nine tenths appear just once. Together, the top ten hold roughly 3% of the sample.

Sequencing was performed on PBMCs. This chain joins TRBV19 to TRBJ2-3, with 8 central nucleotides matching TRBD2. The source is a man aged 18 to 29 in good health and CMV-seropositive. The DNA reads TGTGCCAGTAGTCCGGGACTAGGAGGAGATACGCAGTATTTT. Its protein reads: CASSPGLGGDTQYF.